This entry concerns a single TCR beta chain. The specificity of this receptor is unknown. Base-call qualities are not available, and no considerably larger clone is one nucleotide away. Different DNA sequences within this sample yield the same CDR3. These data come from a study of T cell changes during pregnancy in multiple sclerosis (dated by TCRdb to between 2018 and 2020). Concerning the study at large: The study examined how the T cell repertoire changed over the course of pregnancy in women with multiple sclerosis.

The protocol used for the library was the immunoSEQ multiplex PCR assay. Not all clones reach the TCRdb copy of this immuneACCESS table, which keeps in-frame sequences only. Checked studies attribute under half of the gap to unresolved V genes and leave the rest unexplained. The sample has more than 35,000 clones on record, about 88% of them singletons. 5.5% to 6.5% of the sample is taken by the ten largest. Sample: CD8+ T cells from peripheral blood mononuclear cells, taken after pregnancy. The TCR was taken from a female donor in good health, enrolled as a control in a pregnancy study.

The CDR3 amino acid sequence is: CASSQMDSSYEQYF. In nucleotide form, the sequence is TGCGCCAGCAGCCAGATGGACAGCTCCTACGAGCAGTACTTC. This sequence uses TRBV4-3 and TRBJ2-7, with TRBD1 as a weak D call on 6 bases. Inclusive of the bounding cysteine and phenylalanine, the CDR3 is 14 residues long. The entry retains the CDR3 DNA only, 42 bases that are in frame from base 1. CDR1 and CDR2 (LGHNA, YSLEER) derive from the germline V gene. The germline ends are 9 bases apart after V is trimmed by 3 bases and J by 0 bases.